These 10 T cell receptor beta chains originate from one sample sequenced in a study of T cell responses to AZD1222 COVID-19 vaccine. Assay used: immunoSEQ multiplex PCR; TCRdb lists only in-frame clones, some missing. Here the sample spans around 130,000 clones, roughly 92% being singletons. The sequences come from peripheral blood, collected on day 0 of AZD1222 vaccination. Receptors originate from an adult in good health.

The J gene is TRBJ1-5, the V gene TRBV9, with D maybe TRBD1 (5 bases). CDR1 is SGDLS and CDR2 is YYNGEE in the germline V gene. V was shortened by 3 bases and J by 3 bases, with 13 bases between the two germline ends. This CDR3 has 15 amino acids. The CDR3 reads CASSASQGANQPQHF. The CDR3 DNA reads TGTGCCAGCAGCGCGAGCCAGGGTGCCAATCAGCCCCAGCATTTT.

This chain connects TRBV12-3 or TRBV12-4 to TRBJ1-1; no definite D call. V was shortened by 2 bases and J by 3 bases, with 4 bases between the two germline ends. The CDR3 spans 12 residues. The CDR3 region is CASSLQYTEAFF. The CDR3 DNA reads as TGTGCCAGCAGTTTACAGTACACTGAAGCTTTCTTT.

This chain links TRBV11-2 with TRBJ2-1; D is perhaps TRBD2 (5 bases). V was shortened by 1 base and J by 5 bases, with 12 bases between the two germline ends. Per the germline V gene, CDR1 is SGHAT and CDR2 is FQNNGV. The CDR3 covers 15 residues. The CDR3, as DNA: TGTGCCAGCAGCTTAGGGACTTTGGGCCACAATGAGCAGTTCTTC. Translated, it gives CASSLGTLGHNEQFF.

J is TRBJ1-3 and V is TRBV11-2, with a tentative D call TRBD1 (5 bases). CDR3 length equals 15 residues. Trimming removed 5 bases from V and 0 bases from J, with 11 bases in between. Per the germline V gene, CDR1 is SGHAT and CDR2 is FQNNGV. CDR3 region: CASSRDGHSGNTIYF. The CDR3, as DNA: TGTGCCAGCAGCAGGGACGGCCACTCTGGAAACACCATATATTTT.

The chain has TRBV10-1 and TRBJ1-2; 7 bases are a match to TRBD1. Germline V gene data show CDR1 as WNHNN and CDR2 as SYGVQD (reference sequence). The CDR3 is made up of 12 amino acids. With V trimmed by 6 bases and J by 2 bases, 0 bases remained unmatched. The CDR3 nucleotides are TGCGCCAGCAGGACAGGGAACTATGGCTACACCTTC. Amino acids: CASRTGNYGYTF.

The CDR3 is CASSVGVIEGYTF. CDR3 coding DNA: TGTGCCAGCAGCGTAGGGGTGATAGAAGGCTACACCTTC. V is TRBV9 and J is TRBJ1-2; no firm D call. With 0 bases removed from V and 8 bases from J, the gap between germline ends came to 11 bases. From germline, CDR1 is SGDLS and CDR2 YYNGEE. The CDR3 contains 13 residues.

This rearrangement joins TRBV5-1 to TRBJ1-1; 8 bases align to TRBD1. Germline values: CDR1 SGHRS, CDR2 YFSETQ. The V segment lost 2 bases and the J segment 5 bases; nucleotides outside the gene matches: 2. The CDR3 extends over 13 amino acids. Here the CDR3 reads CASSFGQGTEAFF. CDR3 nucleotides: TGCGCCAGCAGCTTCGGACAGGGTACTGAAGCTTTCTTT.

The chain employs TRBV6-5 and TRBJ1-1; unclear D gene. V lost 5 bases and J lost 5, with 18 bases in between. Germline values: CDR1 MNHEY, CDR2 SVGAGI. The length of the CDR3 is 15 residues. CDR3 residues: CASSPDLGVNTEAFF. The CDR3 bases are TGTGCCAGCAGTCCGGACCTCGGGGTTAATACTGAAGCTTTCTTT.

The rearrangement uses TRBV7-8 and TRBJ2-7, with TRBD2 identical over 10 bases. Trimming at V came to 1 base and at J to 2 bases, leaving 8 bases not matched to a gene. Germline V gene lookup returns CDR1 SGHVS and CDR2 FQNEAQ. The CDR3 extends over 17 amino acids. CDR3 DNA sequence: TGTGCCAGCAGCTTAGATAGGGAGCGGGGGGGCGCCTACGAGCAGTACTTC. Amino acids: CASSLDRERGGAYEQYF. Full variable domain (outside the CDR3, taken from reference TRBV7-8 and TRBJ2-7): GAGVSQSPRYKVAKRGQDVALRCDPISGHVSLFWYQQALGQGPEFLTYFQNEAQLDKSGLPSDRFFAERPEGSVSTLKIQRTQQEDSAVYLCASSLDRERGGAYEQYFGPGTRLTVT.

V usage is TRBV5-1 and J usage is TRBJ2-6, with unresolved D. CDR1 is SGHRS, CDR2 YFSETQ, per germline. V dropped 4 bases and J dropped 4 bases, with 6 bases sitting between them. This CDR3 is 13 amino acids long. In DNA form, the CDR3 reads TGCGCCAGCAGCCCCTTGGGGGCCAACGTCCTGACTTTC. Protein sequence: CASSPLGANVLTF.